By sample share, the clone carrying this T cell receptor beta chain is large (0.1 to 1%). What it binds is unknown. Only in-frame clones appear in the TCRdb table, and some are missing; sequencing was by immunoSEQ multiplex PCR. The sample holds 30,000 to 40,000 clones, 69% seen once. Control samples were healthy donors' buffy coats. The data originate from a study of STAT5B mutations in CD4+ large granular lymphocyte leukemia. General study findings and limits: Less than 30% of private leukemic clonotypes occurred rarely in other patients' non-leukemic repertoires. The CD4+ versus CD8+ T-LGLL clonality difference may reflect limited sample size.

This clonotype was sampled from a human donor in good health. Sequences were obtained from CD4+ T cells from blood buffy coats.

The CDR3 loop reads CAIRGLDNEQFF. The CDR3 DNA reads TGTGCCATCAGGGGACTAGACAATGAGCAGTTCTTC. V usage is TRBV10-3 and J usage is TRBJ2-1, with 8 bases matching TRBD2. From germline, CDR1 is ENHRY and CDR2 SYGVKD. With 6 bases clipped from V and 5 bases from J, the junction kept 0 bases outside the gene matches. This CDR3 contains 12 residues.